This passage covers 18 T cell receptor beta chains from one sample sequenced in a study of shared clonotypes between healthy human individuals (TCRdb year 2020). Libraries were constructed by the immunoSEQ multiplex PCR assay. The immuneACCESS repertoire file appears here via TCRdb, limited to in-frame rearrangements. These files lack a portion of the clones; in checked studies, under half of the deficit traces to unresolved V genes, and the cause of the others is not known. The sample includes around 200,000 clones, with 90% to 95% observed a single time. The ten largest clones capture more than 0.065% of the sample. What was sequenced was naive CD4+ T cells sorted from blood. This sample's cell subset or site label indicates: CD45RA+ positively selected. All receptors derive from a woman aged 25 to 45 in good health.

The CDR3 protein is CASSLGGFNQPQHF. The CDR3 DNA reads TGTGCCAGCAGTTTAGGCGGATTCAATCAGCCCCAGCATTTT. J is TRBJ1-5 and V is TRBV27; D not resolved. Germline CDR1 and CDR2: MNHEY and SMNVEV (reference sequence). The CDR3 totals 14 residues. Trimming cost V 2 bases and J 3 bases, with 8 bases left between them.

The rearrangement uses TRBV11-3 and TRBJ2-7; TRBD2 is a possible D gene (5 bases). CDR3 length equals 13 residues. V was clipped by 1 base and J by 1 base, with 5 bases between them. Germline V gene lookup returns CDR1 SGHNT and CDR2 YENEEA. CDR3 loop: CASSLGTSYEQYF. The CDR3 DNA reads as TGTGCCAGCAGCTTAGGGACTTCCTACGAGCAGTACTTC.

This chain connects TRBV29-1 to TRBJ2-1; TRBD2 agrees at 12 bases. The CDR3 totals 16 residues. Looked up from germline, CDR1 is SQVTM and CDR2 is ANQGSEA. Trimming cost V 4 bases and J 2 bases; bases outside gene matches: 6. Here the CDR3 DNA reads TGCAGCGTTGTGACTAGCGGGAGTGGTACCTACAATGAGCAGTTCTTC. The encoded protein is CSVVTSGSGTYNEQFF.

The gene calls are TRBV6-1 and TRBJ2-7; 9 nucleotides line up with TRBD1. With V trimmed by 6 bases and J by 5 bases, 8 bases remained unmatched. CDR3 length: 14 residues. Germline V gives CDR1 MNHNS, CDR2 SASEGT. The CDR3 loop reads CASRRGQGTDEQYF. The CDR3 DNA sequence: TGTGCCAGCAGGCGGGGACAGGGTACGGACGAGCAGTACTTC.

The rearrangement joins TRBV29-1 to TRBJ2-2; 7 nucleotides match TRBD1. Losses at the gene ends were 7 bases for V and 4 bases for J; bases not matched to a gene: 3. The CDR3 spans 12 residues. The germline CDR1 and CDR2 sequences are SQVTM and ANQGSEA. Here the CDR3 DNA reads TGCAGCGGGGGGACAGTCACCGGGGAGCTGTTTTTT. It yields the protein CSGGTVTGELFF.

The genes are TRBV7-9 and TRBJ2-3; D gene unclear. This CDR3 is built from 12 residues. The V end was cut by 1 base, the J end by 4 bases, with 3 bases between. Germline CDR1 and CDR2: SEHNR and FQNEAQ (reference sequence). CDR3 nucleotides: TGTGCCAGCAGCTTAGAGGCAGATACGCAGTATTTT. Residues: CASSLEADTQYF.

The chain employs TRBV7-9 and TRBJ2-7; 11 bases line up with TRBD2. The CDR3 spans 16 residues. Germline values: CDR1 SEHNR, CDR2 FQNEAQ (reference sequence). V dropped 5 bases and J dropped 7; count of bases not matched to a gene: 13. DNA of the CDR3: TGTGCCAGCAGCCGGACATCTAGCGGGAGGACACGAGAGCAGTACTTC. Translating gives CASSRTSSGRTREQYF. Supplemented by reference TRBV7-9 and TRBJ2-7, the full variable domain reads DTGVSQNPRHKITKRGQNVTFRCDPISEHNRLYWYRQTLGQGPEFLTYFQNEAQLEKSRLLSDRFSAERPKGSFSTLEIQRTEQGDSAMYLCASSRTSSGRTREQYFGPGTRLTVT.

This clone was observed once. The chain combines TRBV19 with TRBJ2-1, with 7 bases lining up with TRBD2. This CDR3 spans 15 amino acids. Germline V gene lookup returns CDR1 LNHDA and CDR2 SQIVND (reference sequence). The J segment lost 2 bases and the V segment lost 3 bases, leaving 4 bases of the junction unmatched. This CDR3 reads CASSIRDYAYNEQFF. The DNA for the CDR3 is TGTGCCAGTAGTATCCGGGACTACGCCTACAATGAGCAGTTCTTC.

The J gene is TRBJ2-2, the V gene TRBV6-5; 7 bases map to TRBD1. This CDR3 has 15 amino acids. With V trimmed by 5 bases and J by 4 bases, 7 bases remained unmatched. Germline V lookup: CDR1 MNHEY, CDR2 SVGAGI. The CDR3 protein is CASSKDRPGTGELFF. The CDR3 region has the DNA TGTGCCAGCAGTAAGGACAGGCCTGGCACCGGGGAGCTGTTTTTT.

This chain connects TRBV5-1 to TRBJ2-5; a possible D gene is TRBD1 (5 bases). Near its end, the DNA agrees better with TRBJ2-7, so the J call may be wrong. Germline values: CDR1 SGHRS, CDR2 YFSETQ. The CDR3 totals 13 residues. This CDR3 is CASATETLYEQYF. Written as DNA, the CDR3 is TGCGCCAGCGCGACAGAGACCCTCTACGAGCAGTACTTC.

The chain employs TRBV2 and TRBJ2-3; weak D call: TRBD2 (6 bases). This CDR3 is built from 13 residues. Per the germline V gene, CDR1 is SNHLY and CDR2 is FYNNEI. V dropped 3 bases and J dropped 6 bases, with 10 bases sitting between them. The chain's CDR3 is CASSDASVDTQYF. Written as DNA, the CDR3 is TGTGCCAGCAGTGATGCTAGCGTCGATACGCAGTATTTT.

The chain combines TRBV19 with TRBJ1-4; 8 nucleotides align to TRBD1. This CDR3 contains 15 residues. J was trimmed by 8 bases and V by 6 bases; bases with no gene match: 11. Looked up from germline, CDR1 is LNHDA and CDR2 is SQIVND (reference sequence). CDR3 residues: CASSGEAGGREKLFF. The CDR3 region has the DNA TGTGCCAGTAGCGGAGAAGCAGGGGGCCGGGAAAAACTGTTTTTT.

The genes are TRBV18 and TRBJ1-1; D gene uncertain. The CDR3 has 15 residues. The germline CDR1 and CDR2 sequences are KGHSH and LQKENI. V was clipped by 1 base and J by 1 base, with 10 bases between them. The CDR3 nucleotides are TGTGCCAGCTCACCACTCGGGGTTAGGAACACTGAAGCTTTCTTT. Translated: CASSPLGVRNTEAFF. Using reference TRBV18 and TRBJ1-1 for the parts outside the CDR3, the full variable domain is NAGVMQNPRHLVRRRGQEARLRCSPMKGHSHVYWYRQLPEEGLKFMVYLQKENIIDESGMPKERFSAEFPKEGPSILRIQQVVRGDSAAYFCASSPLGVRNTEAFFGQGTRLTVV.

This chain uses TRBV28 with TRBJ2-7; a possible D gene is TRBD2 (5 bases). Germline V gives CDR1 MDHEN, CDR2 SYDVKM. Trimming shortened V by 8 bases and J by 0 bases, and 5 bases separated the two germline ends. This CDR3 is 11 amino acids long. CDR3 nucleotide sequence: TGTGCCAGCGGGAGCTCCTACGAGCAGTACTTC. It codes for CASGSSYEQYF.

The rearrangement links TRBV4-1 to TRBJ2-5, with D unresolved. The J call may be mistaken, given a closer DNA end match to TRBJ2-7. The length of the CDR3 is 16 residues. CDR1 is MGHRA, CDR2 YSYEKL, per germline. This CDR3 reads CASTPILRILTAEQYF. In DNA form, the CDR3 reads TGCGCCAGCACCCCGATCCTGAGAATCTTGACTGCCGAGCAGTACTTC.

CDR3 nucleotides: TGCGCCAGCAGCCGGGCCGGACAGGGTGCCTACGAGCAGTACTTC. This translates into CASSRAGQGAYEQYF. The gene calls are TRBV4-1 and TRBJ2-5; TRBD1 matches at 8 bases. The last part of the DNA fits TRBJ2-7 better; the J call may be wrong. From germline, CDR1 is MGHRA and CDR2 YSYEKL. The CDR3 is 15 amino acids.

The rearrangement uses TRBV7-9 and TRBJ2-7; 7 bases are a match to TRBD1. The V gene's germline CDR1 is SEHNR and CDR2 FQNEAQ (reference sequence). Trimming cost V 4 bases and J 4 bases; bases outside gene matches: 7. This CDR3 has 14 amino acids. CDR3 region: CASSSERGLYEQYF. In DNA, the CDR3 is TGTGCCAGCAGCTCGGAGAGGGGGCTGTACGAGCAGTACTTC.

In DNA form, the CDR3 reads TGTGCCGGCCGGGGTCTGAACGAGCAGTACTTC. Residues: CAGRGLNEQYF. The chain carries TRBV30 and TRBJ2-7, with D tentatively TRBD2 (5 bases). CDR3 size: 11 residues. Germline lookup yields CDR1 GTSNPN and CDR2 SVGIG (reference sequence). Trimming removed 8 bases at V and 5 bases at J, with 13 bases between.